These T cell receptor beta chains were read from a single sample in a study of blood T cells in healthy people across ages. TCRdb independently ran MiXCR on the 5' RACE reads; one entry per CDR3 protein. The sample has 980,000 or so distinct CDR3 sequences; around 48% are singletons. Sequenced sample: blood. The receptors shown here come from a man aged 30 to 39 in good health. Both conserved end residues are part of each CDR3. A D gene is named only where the DNA matches it firmly. Clone size appears in some rows only: once, few, many, or a class for an expanded clone.

clone_size,j_call,d_call,v_call,cdr3_nt,cdr3_aa
-,TRBJ2-1,TRBD2,TRBV9,TGTGCCAGCAGCGCCGAAGGGACTAGCGGGGCCCGGAATGAGCAGTTCTTC,CASSAEGTSGARNEQFF
few,TRBJ2-3,TRBD2,TRBV7-9,TGTGCCAGCAGCCTTAAAGCGGGGGAAGTAGATACGCAGTATTTT,CASSLKAGEVDTQYF
few,TRBJ1-4,TRBD1,TRBV4-2,TGTGCCAGCAGCCAAGAAGACAGGGCTGGGGAAAAACTGTTTTTT,CASSQEDRAGEKLFF
few,TRBJ2-7,-,TRBV2,TGTGCCAGCAGTGAAGCTCTAGCAGGTAAAGGCGAGCAGTACTTC,CASSEALAGKGEQYF
-,TRBJ2-7,-,TRBV4-2,TGTGCCAGCAGCCAAGATATCAGGGGATTTTCCGAGCAGTACTTC,CASSQDIRGFSEQYF
-,TRBJ1-2,-,TRBV20-1,TGCAGTGTTCCGGGACGAAACTATGGCTACACCTTC,CSVPGRNYGYTF
few,TRBJ2-1,-,TRBV5-1,TGCGCCAGCAGCCCTGTTGGGGGGGCGGACAATGAGCAGTTCTTC,CASSPVGGADNEQFF
-,TRBJ2-4,TRBD2,TRBV25-1,TGTGCCTCTCGAGCGGGGGGGGCCCAGGCCAAAAACATTCAGTACTTC,CASRAGGAQAKNIQYF
once,TRBJ2-5,-,TRBV28,TGTGCCAGCAGGGCCGGGAGCGCGAGGACCCAGTACTTC,CASRAGSARTQYF
few,TRBJ1-6,TRBD1,TRBV27,TGTGCCAGCAGTTCGGGACAGTCACTGAATTCACCCCTCCACTTT,CASSSGQSLNSPLHF
-,TRBJ2-5,-,TRBV7-2,TGTGCCAGCGGGCCCAGCTACGAACAGCAGTACTTC,CASGPSYEQQYF
-,TRBJ2-1,TRBD2,TRBV12-3/TRBV12-4,TGTGCCAGCAGCGGGGGGGCGAGGAATGAGCAGTTCTTC,CASSGGARNEQFF
-,TRBJ2-5,TRBD2,TRBV9,TGTGCCAGCAGCACAACCCCCCTAGCGGGGAAAGAGACCCAGTACTTC,CASSTTPLAGKETQYF
-,TRBJ1-5,TRBD1,TRBV28,TGTGCCAGCAGTTTAGGGGACAGTTTAGATCAGCCCCAGCATTTT,CASSLGDSLDQPQHF
-,TRBJ1-1,-,TRBV20-1,TGCAGTGCTATTCTAGGGGGTCTGAACACTGAAGCTTTCTTT,CSAILGGLNTEAFF
many,TRBJ1-2,-,TRBV6-5,TGTGCCAGCAGTTACTCGGGGCATCGTGGCTACACCTTC,CASSYSGHRGYTF
few,TRBJ2-7,TRBD2,TRBV20-1,TGCAGTGCTAGTGATGGGACTAGCGTCTCCTACGAGCAGTACTTC,CSASDGTSVSYEQYF
few,TRBJ2-1,TRBD1,TRBV28,TGTGCCAGCAGTTCGGCGGACAGGGCATACAATGAGCAGTTCTTC,CASSSADRAYNEQFF
-,TRBJ2-7,TRBD1,TRBV6-1,TGTGCCAGCAGTGAAATGACAGGGGGCTCCTACGAGCAGTACTTC,CASSEMTGGSYEQYF
few,TRBJ2-3,-,TRBV20-1,TGCAGTGCTAAGGGGGGGGCGGCAGATACGCAGTATTTT,CSAKGGAADTQYF
-,TRBJ2-3,TRBD2,TRBV7-3,TGTGCCAGCAGCACGACTAGCTTAGATACGCAGTATTTT,CASSTTSLDTQYF
-,TRBJ1-2,-,TRBV7-9,TGTGCCAGCAGCGGATCCTCAGGATCCTATGGCTACACCTTC,CASSGSSGSYGYTF
-,TRBJ1-6,TRBD1,TRBV2,TGTGCCAGCAAAACAGGGGGTAATTCACCCCTCCACTTT,CASKTGGNSPLHF
-,TRBJ2-3,-,TRBV6-2/TRBV6-3,TGTGCCAGCAGTTACCGGGACACATCACCCACAGATACGCAGTATTTT,CASSYRDTSPTDTQYF
few,TRBJ1-2,-,TRBV4-1,TGCGCCAGCAGCCAAGATTCCACGGTGCCCTATGGCTACACCTTC,CASSQDSTVPYGYTF
-,TRBJ1-5,TRBD1,TRBV28,TGTGCCAGCAGCTCCAACCGGGACAGGGTTTACAATCAGCCCCAGCATTTT,CASSSNRDRVYNQPQHF